The 6 T cell receptor beta chains reported below all come from one sample, sequenced in a study of T cells after yellow fever vaccination. MiXCR was run by TCRdb on the 5' RACE reads, yielding one entry per CDR3 protein. The sample holds hundreds of thousands of distinct CDR3 sequences; roughly an eighth are singletons and the top ten take about 15%. The sample was PBMCs, taken on the day of the yellow fever booster vaccination. The receptors shown here come from a man under 40 who received the YFV17D yellow fever vaccine.

The rearrangement joins TRBV20-1 to TRBJ2-5; D may be TRBD1 (5 bases). This CDR3 is built from 11 residues. With 6 bases removed from V and 4 bases from J, the gap between germline ends came to 9 bases. From germline, CDR1 is DFQATT and CDR2 SNEGSKA (reference sequence). CDR3 DNA sequence: TGCAGTGCCGTTCAGGGAGAGACCCAGTACTTC. It translates to CSAVQGETQYF.

This clonotype came up a few times. The rearrangement links TRBV24-1 to TRBJ2-3; 9 positions agree with TRBD2. The trim removed 2 bases at V and 2 bases at J, leaving 7 bases unmatched. The CDR3 is 17 amino acids. From germline, CDR1 is KGHDR and CDR2 SFDVKD. As DNA, the CDR3 is TGTGCCACCAGTGATTACCTAGGCGGGAGGGCCACAGATACGCAGTATTTT. Protein sequence: CATSDYLGGRATDTQYF.

V is TRBV18 and J is TRBJ1-3; 7 bases map to TRBD1. Trimming at V came to 7 bases and at J to 1 base, leaving 7 bases not matched to a gene. The CDR3 is 15 residues long. Germline V gene sequence: CDR1 KGHSH, CDR2 LQKENI. For the CDR3, the DNA is TGTGCCAGCTTATTGGGACAGCAGTCTGGAAACACCATATATTTT. This encodes CASLLGQQSGNTIYF.

This clonotype was seen more than once but under ten times. The V call is TRBV20-1, the J call TRBJ1-2; 9 bases map to TRBD1. CDR3 length: 15 amino acids. From germline, CDR1 is DFQATT and CDR2 SNEGSKA (reference sequence). Trimming took 5 bases from V and 8 from J; bases not matched to a gene: 15. The CDR3 DNA reads TGCAGTGCTTCAGTCCCGGGACAGGGTTGGGACGGCTACACCTTC. It codes for CSASVPGQGWDGYTF.

This clonotype was seen once. This sequence joins TRBV29-1 and TRBJ2-1; perhaps TRBD2 as D (6 bases). V lost 1 base, J lost 8 bases, and 21 bases lay in between. This CDR3 spans 16 amino acids. Germline CDR1 and CDR2: SQVTM and ANQGSEA. For the CDR3, the DNA is TGCAGCGTTGAAGTAGGAGGACTACCTGAGGACGATGAGCAGTTCTTC. Translating it yields CSVEVGGLPEDDEQFF.

The chain carries TRBV18 and TRBJ2-1; weak D call: TRBD2 (6 bases). The CDR3 runs to 17 residues. Trimming pared 4 bases from V and 5 bases from J, leaving 21 bases between. Germline-derived CDR1 and CDR2 are KGHSH and LQKENI. The CDR3 spells CASSHSRPGLENNEQFF. CDR3 nucleotides: TGTGCCAGCTCACACTCGCGACCGGGACTCGAAAACAATGAGCAGTTCTTC. The entire variable domain, with the rest obtained from reference TRBV18 and TRBJ2-1, is as follows: NAGVMQNPRHLVRRRGQEARLRCSPMKGHSHVYWYRQLPEEGLKFMVYLQKENIIDESGMPKERFSAEFPKEGPSILRIQQVVRGDSAAYFCASSHSRPGLENNEQFFGPGTRLTVL.